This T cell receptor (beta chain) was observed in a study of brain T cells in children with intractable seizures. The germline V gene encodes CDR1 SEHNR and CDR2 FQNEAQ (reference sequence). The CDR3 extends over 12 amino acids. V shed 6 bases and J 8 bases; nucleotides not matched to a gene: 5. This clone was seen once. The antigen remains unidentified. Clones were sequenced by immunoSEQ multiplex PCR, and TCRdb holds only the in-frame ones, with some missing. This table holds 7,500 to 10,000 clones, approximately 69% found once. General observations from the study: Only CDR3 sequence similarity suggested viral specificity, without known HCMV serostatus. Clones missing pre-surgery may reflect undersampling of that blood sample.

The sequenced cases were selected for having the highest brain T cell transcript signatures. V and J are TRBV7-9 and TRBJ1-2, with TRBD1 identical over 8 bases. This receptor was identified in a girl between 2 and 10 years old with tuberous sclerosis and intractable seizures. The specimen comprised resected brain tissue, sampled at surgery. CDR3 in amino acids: CASRDREGGYTF. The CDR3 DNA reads TGTGCCAGCAGGGACAGGGAGGGGGGCTACACCTTC. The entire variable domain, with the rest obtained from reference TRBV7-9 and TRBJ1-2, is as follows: DTGVSQNPRHKITKRGQNVTFRCDPISEHNRLYWYRQTLGQGPEFLTYFQNEAQLEKSRLLSDRFSAERPKGSFSTLEIQRTEQGDSAMYLCASRDREGGYTFGSGTRLTVV.